This TCR beta chain was retrieved from a study of shared clonotypes between healthy human individuals (TCRdb year 2020). Study-wide context: A couple of women and a few men aged 18 to 49 years were included in the cohort. For each donor, CD4 naive and CD4 memory were each given three plates, CD8 naive was given two plates, and CD8 memory was given one plate. The study deeply sequenced blood TCR repertoires of about five healthy adults to estimate repertoire size and the extent of clonotype sharing between individuals. To increase sequencing depth and limit assay-specific biases, TCR repertoire library preparation and sequencing were carried out by different laboratories using diverse techniques. Between about 0.94 and 8.9 billion PBMCs per donor were obtained by leukapheresis. What the authors observed across the whole study: Compared with non-shared clonotypes, clonotypes shared by all four sorted-subset donors had higher generation probabilities. Incomplete sequencing was indicated by rarefaction of sorted-subset datasets, despite the large sequencing depth. Only blood was sampled, and tissue TCR repertoires likely differ from those in blood. Based on pairwise subsampling, the degree of clonotype sharing among donors was expected to be affected by sequencing depth. Because the study included only a small number of donors, the genetic and exposure-history diversity represented was limited. Estimated clonotype richness was generally larger for naive than for memory subsets. Sharing across a handful of donors was observed for 5% to 6.5% of naive CD4, less than 4% of naive CD8, 2% to 2.5% of memory CD4, and around 0.4% of memory CD8 clonotypes.

CD8 naive samples consisted of CD45RO-negative cells that were positively selected for CCR7, yielding a CD45RA+CCR7+ population without TemRA cells. The donors were healthy, HIV-negative adults who had no recently reported acute infections or vaccinations. All donors were Caucasian adults living in Nashville, Tennessee, USA. Blood was collected by leukapheresis, and PBMCs were isolated by Ficoll-Histopaque density gradient centrifugation and then cryopreserved in liquid nitrogen vapor phase. Analytical flow cytometry was used to check the purity and quantity of every magnetically sorted T cell population. Each sorted fraction had its genomic DNA isolated and then quantified by UV absorbance on a Nanodrop 2000c. The CDR3 starts with the cysteine, ends with the phenylalanine, and has 14 residues. Just the 42-base CDR3 DNA is kept, in frame starting at base 1. V loses 5 bases of germline sequence and J loses 5 bases, and the interval between the two ends is 13 bases. The CDR1 and CDR2 encoded by the germline V gene (reference sequence) are MNHEY and SMNVEV.

Comments on this clone: This receptor's antigen is unknown. No much larger clonotype is one base removed from it; base qualities were not supplied.

TCR CDR3 regions were amplified from genomic DNA by multiplex PCR using the deep immunoSEQ assay. Extracted genomic DNA from each cell subset was distributed evenly across all wells of several immunoSEQ 96-well plates, and each plate was treated as a replicate. Each replicate PCR for sorted subsets received 150 to 250 ng genomic DNA, equal to about 30,000 T cell genomes. The purified libraries were quantified using a Qubit 3.0 fluorometer, sized with a Bioanalyzer 2100, and then quantified again using the KAPA Library Quantification kit. Each immunoSEQ 96-well plate was sequenced on its own single-read 150-cycle Illumina NextSeq 550 flow cell. Per the authors' processing: The immunoSEQ output contained only junctional sequences without quality scores, so filtering could not match that applied to full-length reads. Sequences were annotated with PyIR, a Python wrapper for IgBLAST v1.9, and V/J genes and CDR3 were assigned using IMGT germline references. Reads were removed for weak V/J assignments (E-value above 1e-6), missing CDR3, stop codons, out-of-frame junctions, or ambiguous translated residues. V3J clonotypes were defined as sequences sharing the same inferred V gene, J gene, and CDR3 amino acid sequence. Percentage overlap between repertoires was computed as shared unique clonotypes divided by the size of the smaller repertoire. RTK rarefaction, the Chao1 estimator, and Recon v2.1 estimates of unobserved clonotypes were used to assess repertoire richness. For all TCRbeta clonotypes obtained by the gDNA method from several donors, generation probabilities were computed with OLGA. The clones in this table, taken by TCRdb from immuneACCESS, are in-frame only. Not every clone is retained; where verified, under half of the shortfall comes from an unresolved V gene, and the cause of the rest is unknown. That table furnishes V, J and clone size, whereas the DNA furnished D and trimming. This sample holds over 2,000,000 clones; just over 90% were observed only once. The ten biggest clones cover about 1.7% of the sample.

The receptor was isolated from a young man in good health. Some clones in this sample may be carry-over from other donors' samples. The source material was naive CD8+ T cells from PBMCs. Interpreted using the paper, the cell subset or site label stands for: CD45RA+CCR7+. Rearrangement joined TRBV27 to TRBJ1-5; the D gene remains uncertain. The CDR3 region reads CASSRNIGYQPQHF. The DNA is TGTGCCAGCAGTCGGAATATCGGTTATCAGCCCCAGCATTTT.